The 9 T cell receptor beta chains below were found in one sample sequenced in a study of blood T cell repertoires in COVID-19. Clones were read by immunoSEQ multiplex PCR, and TCRdb kept only the in-frame ones, dropping some. The sample shows some 310,000 clones, over 75% of them seen only once. Sequencing was carried out using peripheral blood. The receptors stem from a man over 45 with active or convalescent COVID-19.

The V call is TRBV4-1, the J call TRBJ2-7; 13 positions match TRBD2. The CDR3 extends over 17 amino acids. J gave up 5 bases and V 0 bases, and 7 bases lay outside the gene matches. The V gene's germline CDR1 is MGHRA and CDR2 YSYEKL. The CDR3 sequence is CASSQEQGLAGRDEQYF. CDR3 sequence (DNA): TGCGCCAGCAGCCAAGAACAGGGACTAGCGGGGCGCGACGAGCAGTACTTC.

This chain joins TRBV28 and TRBJ1-1, with 7 bases matching TRBD1. The V segment lost 1 base and the J segment 4 bases; nucleotides outside the gene matches: 6. Per the germline V gene, CDR1 is MDHEN and CDR2 is SYDVKM. The CDR3 has 15 residues. The CDR3 region is CASSLLGAGGTEAFF. CDR3 bases: TGTGCCAGCAGTTTATTGGGGGCAGGGGGCACTGAAGCTTTCTTT.

The rearrangement joins TRBV27 to TRBJ1-3; weak D call: TRBD1 (6 bases). The germline V and J ends were trimmed by 8 bases and 4 bases, with 15 bases remaining between them. The CDR3 extends over 14 amino acids. Per the germline V gene, CDR1 is MNHEY and CDR2 is SMNVEV (reference sequence). The CDR3 region is CASGLTGRGNTIYF. In nucleotides, the CDR3 is TGTGCCAGCGGCCTAACAGGGCGCGGAAACACCATATATTTT.

The chain couples TRBV3-1 (or the pseudogene TRBV3-2) to TRBJ2-1; tentative D call: TRBD1 (5 bases). Germline V gene sequence: CDR1 LGHDT, CDR2 YNNKEL (reference sequence). The CDR3 loop spans 14 amino acids. The germline V and J ends were trimmed by 4 bases and 3 bases, with 10 bases remaining between them. As DNA, the CDR3 is TGTGCCAGCAGCCTTCTGACAGTCTACAATGAGCAGTTCTTC. Its protein product is CASSLLTVYNEQFF.

J is TRBJ2-1 and V is TRBV2; 8 nucleotides align to TRBD1. The CDR3 runs to 16 residues. The germline V gene has CDR1 SNHLY and CDR2 FYNNEI. The trim removed 6 bases at V and 11 bases at J, leaving 18 bases unmatched. CDR3 in amino acids: CASRRTGTLPSLKQFF. The CDR3 bases are TGTGCCAGCAGGAGGACAGGGACGCTCCCCTCACTTAAGCAGTTCTTC. Combining the CDR3 with reference TRBV2 and TRBJ2-1 gives the whole variable domain EPEVTQTPSHQVTQMGQEVILRCVPISNHLYFYWYRQILGQKVEFLVSFYNNEISEKSEIFDDQFSVERPDGSNFTLKIRSTKLEDSAMYFCASRRTGTLPSLKQFFGPGTRLTVL.

The chain employs TRBV2 and TRBJ1-5; 11 positions agree with TRBD1. The V segment lost 5 bases and the J segment 5 bases; nucleotides outside the gene matches: 5. Germline V lookup: CDR1 SNHLY, CDR2 FYNNEI. This CDR3 comprises 15 residues. CDR3 DNA: TGTGCCAGCAGTCACCGGGACAGGGGGGATCAGCCCCAGCATTTT. Translation: CASSHRDRGDQPQHF.

The chain uses TRBV7-2 and TRBJ1-2, with D uncertain. V lost 5 bases and J lost 1, with 8 bases in between. This CDR3 has 13 amino acids. Germline V gives CDR1 SGHTA, CDR2 FQGNSA. The CDR3: CASSISNNYGYTF. DNA for the CDR3: TGTGCCAGCAGCATTTCCAATAACTATGGCTACACCTTC.

The J gene is TRBJ2-1, the V gene TRBV19; 7 nucleotides line up with TRBD1. Per germline, CDR1 LNHDA and CDR2 SQIVND (reference sequence). The CDR3 covers 16 residues. V dropped 5 bases and J dropped 4; count of bases not matched to a gene: 11. CDR3 sequence: CASSQTPGTVYNEQFF. The CDR3 DNA is TGTGCCAGTAGTCAAACCCCCGGGACAGTGTACAATGAGCAGTTCTTC.

CDR3 sequence: CASSLERGGFHEQYF. The DNA of the CDR3 is TGTGCCAGCAGCTTAGAACGGGGGGGCTTCCACGAGCAGTACTTC. This chain joins TRBV11-2 and TRBJ2-7; 8 bases line up with TRBD2. V lost 0 bases to trimming and J lost 5 bases; unmatched junction nucleotides: 6. The CDR3 has 15 amino acids. Germline V CDR1 and CDR2: SGHAT, FQNNGV.